Following are 13 T cell receptor beta chains from one sample sequenced in a study of T cells after yellow fever vaccination. From the 5' RACE reads, TCRdb called clonotypes with MiXCR, one entry per CDR3 protein. The sample includes roughly 320,000 distinct CDR3 sequences, approximately 12% of them seen just once. Material: CD4+ T cells sorted from PBMCs, obtained 45 days after the yellow fever booster vaccination. These receptors all stem from a man between 18 and 29 years old who received the YFV17D yellow fever vaccine.

The chain has TRBV5-1 and TRBJ2-5; tentatively, D is TRBD1 or TRBD2 (5 bases each). V lost 5 bases to trimming and J lost 7 bases, with 9 bases between them. Germline V lookup: CDR1 SGHRS, CDR2 YFSETQ. This CDR3 comprises 11 residues. As DNA, the CDR3 is TGCGCCAGCAGTGGGGGTTGGACCCAGTACTTC. This translates into CASSGGWTQYF.

The chain has TRBV3-1 and TRBJ2-7; 10 bases line up with TRBD1. Germline V gives CDR1 LGHDT, CDR2 YNNKEL (reference sequence). The CDR3 runs 16 residues. The V segment lost 3 bases and the J segment 0 bases; nucleotides outside the gene matches: 5. In nucleotides, the CDR3 is TGTGCCAGCAGCCAGGCCGGGACAGGGGACTCCTACGAGCAGTACTTC. Its translation is CASSQAGTGDSYEQYF.

This clonotype has a count of ten or more. The V call is TRBV10-2, the J call TRBJ2-7; 9 bases match TRBD2. Germline V gene sequence: CDR1 WSHSY, CDR2 SAAADI. CDR3 size: 14 residues. V lost 7 bases, J lost 6 bases, and 10 bases stayed unmatched. The CDR3: CASTPNPGLAEQYV. The DNA for the CDR3 is TGCGCCAGCACCCCTAACCCGGGACTAGCCGAGCAGTACGTC.

This clonotype showed up many times. The V and J genes are TRBV5-1 and TRBJ2-7; no firm D call. V lost 0 bases, J lost 2 bases, and 12 bases lay in between. Germline V gene data show CDR1 as SGHRS and CDR2 as YFSETQ. CDR3 length: 15 amino acids. CDR3: CASSLGVSPTYEQYF. In DNA, the CDR3 is TGCGCCAGCAGCTTGGGGGTCAGCCCCACCTACGAGCAGTACTTC.

The rearrangement uses TRBV28 and TRBJ2-5, with TRBD1 matching over 7 bases. This CDR3 has 16 amino acids. Germline values: CDR1 MDHEN, CDR2 SYDVKM. V gave up 2 bases and J gave up 5 bases; unmatched junction bases: 11. CDR3 DNA sequence: TGTGCCAGCAGTTTAGTTGGTCAGGGGGTATCGGAGACCCAGTACTTC. It encodes CASSLVGQGVSETQYF.

The chain links TRBV12-3 or TRBV12-4 to TRBJ2-7, with D perhaps given as TRBD1 or TRBD2 (5 bases each). Deletions cut 2 bases from V and 6 bases from J, with 11 bases between. This CDR3 region has 13 residues. The CDR3 protein is CASSLHGAGEQYV. CDR3 DNA sequence: TGTGCCAGCAGTTTACACGGGGCTGGCGAGCAGTACGTC.

This clonotype has more than one count but fewer than ten. The CDR3 loop is CASSQTSTTSGANVLTF. The CDR3 nucleotides read TGTGCCAGCAGCCAAACTTCCACAACCTCTGGGGCCAACGTCCTGACTTTC. V gene TRBV7-2 combines with J gene TRBJ2-6; unclear D gene. V dropped 5 bases and J dropped 0 bases, with 14 bases sitting between them. Germline lookup yields CDR1 SGHTA and CDR2 FQGNSA. This CDR3 has 17 residues. The full variable domain, with the rest looked up from reference TRBV7-2 and TRBJ2-6, is GAGVSQSPSNKVTEKGKDVELRCDPISGHTALYWYRQSLGQGLEFLIYFQGNSAPDKSGLPSDRFSAERTGGSVSTLTIQRTQQEDSAVYLCASSQTSTTSGANVLTFGAGSRLTVL.

This clonotype occurred many times. The chain has TRBV5-1 and TRBJ1-6, with D perhaps TRBD1 (6 bases). The CDR3 extends over 15 amino acids. The V gene's germline CDR1 is SGHRS and CDR2 YFSETQ. Trimming removed 0 bases from V and 7 bases from J, with 11 bases in between. The chain's CDR3 is CASSLEQGRNSPLHF. The CDR3 region has the DNA TGCGCCAGCAGCTTGGAACAGGGTAGGAATTCACCCCTCCACTTT.

The V call is TRBV7-2, the J call TRBJ2-1; TRBD1 might be the D (5 bases). Per germline, CDR1 SGHTA and CDR2 FQGNSA. The length of the CDR3 is 15 residues. The V and J ends lost 0 bases and 10 bases respectively, with 16 bases between them. In DNA, the CDR3 is TGTGCCAGCAGCTTAGCGCCGATTTTGGCAGGGGAGCAGTTCTTC. Encoded protein: CASSLAPILAGEQFF.

The table lists this clonotype with a few counts. This chain joins TRBV28 and TRBJ1-3; no firm D call. The CDR3 totals 13 residues. Trimming left V 7 bases short and J 4 bases short, with 11 bases between. The germline V gene encodes CDR1 MDHEN and CDR2 SYDVKM. The CDR3 DNA reads TGTGCCAGCACCCGTGGCTTCGGAAACACCATATATTTT. Encoded protein: CASTRGFGNTIYF.

This clonotype was seen ten or more times. This sequence joins TRBV7-2 and TRBJ2-7; D is undetermined. The ends were cut back, 5 bases at V and 3 bases at J, with 5 bases in the middle. The CDR3 runs to 11 residues. CDR1 SGHTA and CDR2 FQGNSA come from the germline V gene. The DNA of the CDR3 is TGTGCCAGCAGCCTACTCTACGAGCAGTACTTC. Amino acid sequence: CASSLLYEQYF.

J is TRBJ2-5 and V is TRBV7-9, with 7 positions matching TRBD1. CDR3 length equals 14 residues. Germline V lookup: CDR1 SEHNR, CDR2 FQNEAQ (reference sequence). With V trimmed by 6 bases and J by 2 bases, 6 bases remained unmatched. DNA of the CDR3: TGTGCCAGCAGACCCACAGGGGCGCAAGAGACCCAGTACTTC. Encoded protein: CASRPTGAQETQYF.

This clonotype was detected a few times. The rearrangement links TRBV18 to TRBJ2-7, with a tentative D call TRBD1 (5 bases). The germline V gene encodes CDR1 KGHSH and CDR2 LQKENI. The V and J ends lost 3 bases and 7 bases respectively, with 13 bases between them. The CDR3 totals 13 residues. The CDR3 here is CASSPSDTREQYF. The CDR3 coding sequence is TGTGCCAGCTCACCTTCGGACACGCGGGAGCAGTACTTC. The full variable domain, with the rest looked up from reference TRBV18 and TRBJ2-7, is NAGVMQNPRHLVRRRGQEARLRCSPMKGHSHVYWYRQLPEEGLKFMVYLQKENIIDESGMPKERFSAEFPKEGPSILRIQQVVRGDSAAYFCASSPSDTREQYFGPGTRLTVT.